This T cell receptor (beta chain) emerged from a study of T cells after posttransplantation cyclophosphamide. This clone was counted at least ten times. Using immunoSEQ multiplex PCR, the repertoire was profiled, and TCRdb retains in-frame clones only, with some absent. This sample shows about 36,000 clones and no singletons; approximately 1.2% rests with the ten largest. This CDR3 contains 14 residues. Per the germline V gene, CDR1 is GTSNPN and CDR2 is SVGIG (reference sequence). Losses at the gene ends were 8 bases for V and 5 bases for J; bases not matched to a gene: 11. The receptor comes from a girl aged 5 to 17 in good health, CMV-negative, and a related stem cell transplant donor. The chain is built from TRBV30 and TRBJ1-1; 10 bases map to TRBD1. The sequencing input was PBMCs. Here the CDR3 DNA reads TGTGCCACACCCAGGACAGGGGGGAGGACTGAAGCTTTCTTT. Protein sequence: CATPRTGGRTEAFF.